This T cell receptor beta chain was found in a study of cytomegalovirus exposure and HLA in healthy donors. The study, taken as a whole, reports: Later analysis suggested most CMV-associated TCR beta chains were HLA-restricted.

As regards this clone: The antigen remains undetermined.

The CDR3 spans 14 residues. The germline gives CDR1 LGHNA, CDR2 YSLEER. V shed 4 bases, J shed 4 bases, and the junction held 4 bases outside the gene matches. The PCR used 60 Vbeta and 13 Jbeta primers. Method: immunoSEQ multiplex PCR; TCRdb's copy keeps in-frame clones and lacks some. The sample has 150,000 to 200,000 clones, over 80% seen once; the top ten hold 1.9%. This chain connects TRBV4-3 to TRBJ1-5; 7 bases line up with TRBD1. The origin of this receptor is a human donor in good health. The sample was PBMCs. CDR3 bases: TGCGCCAGCAGCCCGACAGGGCGAAATCAGCCCCAGCATTTT. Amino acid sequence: CASSPTGRNQPQHF.